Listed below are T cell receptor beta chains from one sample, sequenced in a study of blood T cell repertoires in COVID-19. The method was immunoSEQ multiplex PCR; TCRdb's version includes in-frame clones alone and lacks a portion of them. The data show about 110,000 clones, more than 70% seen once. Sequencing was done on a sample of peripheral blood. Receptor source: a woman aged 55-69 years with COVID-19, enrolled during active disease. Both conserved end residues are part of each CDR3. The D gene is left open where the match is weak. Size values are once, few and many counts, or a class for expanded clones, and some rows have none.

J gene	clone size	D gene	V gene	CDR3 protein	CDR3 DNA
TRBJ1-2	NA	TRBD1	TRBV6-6	CASSPTTGTEGYTF	TGTGCCAGCAGTCCCACGACAGGGACGGAGGGCTACACCTTC
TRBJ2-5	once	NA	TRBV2	CARGDRETQYF	TGTGCCAGGGGAGACAGGGAGACCCAGTACTTC
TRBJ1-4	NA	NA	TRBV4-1	CASSQGIREKLFF	TGCGCCAGCAGCCAAGGTATACGGGAAAAACTGTTTTTT
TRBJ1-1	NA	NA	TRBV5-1	CASSPRTDMNTEAFF	TGCGCCAGCAGCCCACGGACAGATATGAACACTGAAGCTTTCTTT
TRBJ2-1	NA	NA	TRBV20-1	CRAGSYNEQFF	TGCAGGGCAGGTTCCTACAATGAGCAGTTCTTC
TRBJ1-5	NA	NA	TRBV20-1	CSASPRIGGEQPQHF	TGCAGTGCTAGTCCGAGGATCGGGGGGGAACAGCCCCAGCATTTT
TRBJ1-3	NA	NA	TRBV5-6	CASSLAGAGNTIYF	TGTGCCAGCAGCTTGGCGGGGGCTGGAAACACCATATATTTT
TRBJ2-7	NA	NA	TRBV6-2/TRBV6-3	CASSYQGTPYEQYF	TGTGCCAGCAGTTACCAGGGAACCCCCTACGAGCAGTACTTC
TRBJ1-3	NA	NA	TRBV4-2	CASSRRKQGSGNTIYF	TGTGCCAGCAGCCGAAGAAAGCAGGGCTCTGGAAACACCATATATTTT
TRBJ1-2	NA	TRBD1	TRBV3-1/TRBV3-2	CASSQDPLDRRPSYGYTF	TGTGCCAGCAGCCAAGACCCCCTGGACAGGAGGCCTAGCTATGGCTACACCTTC
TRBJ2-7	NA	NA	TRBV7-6	CASSLTTGAGYEQYF	TGTGCCAGCAGCTTAACTACAGGAGCAGGCTACGAGCAGTACTTC
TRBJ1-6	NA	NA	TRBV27	CASSLEWEGGSPLHF	TGTGCCAGCAGTTTAGAGTGGGAGGGTGGTTCACCCCTCCACTTT
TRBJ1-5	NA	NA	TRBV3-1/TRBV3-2	CASSHEGQPQHF	TGTGCCAGCAGCCATGAGGGCCAGCCCCAGCATTTT
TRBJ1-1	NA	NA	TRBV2	CASSDQGHREAFF	TGTGCCAGCAGTGATCAGGGACACCGTGAAGCTTTCTTT
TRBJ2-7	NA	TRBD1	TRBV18	CASSPVWDRGYEQYF	TGTGCCAGCTCACCAGTGTGGGACAGGGGTTACGAGCAGTACTTC
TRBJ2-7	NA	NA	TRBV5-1	CASSFYSSYEQYF	TGCGCCAGCAGCTTCTACAGCTCCTACGAGCAGTACTTC
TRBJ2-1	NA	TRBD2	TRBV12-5	CASGPTSFEQFF	TGTGCTAGTGGCCCGACTAGCTTTGAGCAGTTCTTC
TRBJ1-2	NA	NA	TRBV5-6	CASSLSEGYTF	TGTGCCAGCAGCTTAAGTGAGGGCTACACCTTC
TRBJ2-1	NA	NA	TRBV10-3	CAISESSAGALYNEQFF	TGTGCCATCAGTGAGTCGTCGGCGGGGGCCCTATACAATGAGCAGTTCTTC
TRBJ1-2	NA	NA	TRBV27	CASSFIAESLTGGYTF	TGTGCCAGCAGTTTCATCGCGGAAAGTTTAACGGGAGGCTACACCTTC
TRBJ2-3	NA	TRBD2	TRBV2	CASSVLAGQADTQYF	TGTGCCAGCAGTGTCCTAGCGGGGCAAGCAGATACGCAGTATTTT
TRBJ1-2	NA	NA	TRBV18	CASFTGRVDYGYTF	TGTGCCAGCTTTACAGGGAGGGTCGACTATGGCTACACCTTC
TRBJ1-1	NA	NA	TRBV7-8	CASSFTQGLYTEAFF	TGTGCCAGCAGCTTCACCCAGGGGCTATACACTGAAGCTTTCTTT
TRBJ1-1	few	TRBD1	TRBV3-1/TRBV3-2	CASSRSGQMNTEAFF	TGTGCCAGCAGCCGTTCGGGACAGATGAACACTGAAGCTTTCTTT
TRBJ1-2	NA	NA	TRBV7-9	CASSLQGHTSYGYTF	TGTGCCAGCAGCTTACAGGGGCACACCTCCTATGGCTACACCTTC
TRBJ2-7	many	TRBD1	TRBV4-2	CASSQEVTGGIYEQYF	TGTGCCAGCAGCCAAGAAGTCACAGGGGGCATCTACGAGCAGTACTTC
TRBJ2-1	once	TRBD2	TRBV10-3	CAISESKVSGGTSYNEQFF	TGTGCCATCAGTGAGTCGAAGGTTAGCGGGGGAACATCCTACAATGAGCAGTTCTTC
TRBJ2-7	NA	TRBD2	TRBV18	CASSPPGLASSYEQYF	TGTGCCAGCTCACCCCCGGGACTAGCATCTTCCTACGAGCAGTACTTC
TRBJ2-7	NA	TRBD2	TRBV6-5	CASSYYAGVYEQYF	TGTGCCAGCAGTTACTATGCGGGGGTTTACGAGCAGTACTTC
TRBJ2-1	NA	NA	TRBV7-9	CASRENRNSLNEQFF	TGTGCCAGCAGGGAGAACAGGAACTCCCTCAATGAGCAGTTCTTC
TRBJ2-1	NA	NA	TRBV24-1	CATSASAYNEQFF	TGTGCCACCAGTGCCTCGGCCTACAATGAGCAGTTCTTC
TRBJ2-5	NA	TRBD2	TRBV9	CASSAAGGVAETQYF	TGTGCCAGCAGCGCAGCGGGGGGGGTCGCGGAGACCCAGTACTTC
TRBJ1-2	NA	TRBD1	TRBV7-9	CASSTGQGNGYTF	TGTGCCAGCAGCACTGGACAGGGCAATGGCTACACCTTC
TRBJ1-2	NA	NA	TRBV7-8	CASSPAGEGGYTF	TGTGCCAGCAGCCCGGCAGGGGAGGGAGGCTACACCTTC
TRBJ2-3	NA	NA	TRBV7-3	CASSASENTDTQYF	TGTGCCAGCAGCGCCTCGGAGAACACAGATACGCAGTATTTT
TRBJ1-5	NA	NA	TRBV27	CASSLDSFYSNQPQHF	TGTGCCAGCAGTTTAGACAGTTTTTATAGCAATCAGCCCCAGCATTTT
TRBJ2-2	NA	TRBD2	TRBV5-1	CASSLGLAGVTGELFF	TGCGCCAGCAGCTTGGGACTAGCGGGGGTTACCGGGGAGCTGTTTTTT
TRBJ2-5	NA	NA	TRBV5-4	CASSAPRGETQYF	TGTGCCAGCAGCGCCCCCCGGGGGGAGACCCAGTACTTC
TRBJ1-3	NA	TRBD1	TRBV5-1	CASSPTGLVSGNTIYF	TGCGCCAGCAGCCCGACAGGGCTTGTCTCTGGAAACACCATATATTTT
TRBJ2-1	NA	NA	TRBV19	CASRVTYNEQFF	TGTGCCAGTAGGGTCACTTACAATGAGCAGTTCTTC
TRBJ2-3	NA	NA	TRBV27	CASSTHRTDTQYF	TGTGCCAGCAGTACCCACAGGACAGATACGCAGTATTTT
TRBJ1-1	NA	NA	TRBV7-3	CASSSGGNTEAFF	TGTGCCAGCAGCTCTGGAGGGAACACTGAAGCTTTCTTT
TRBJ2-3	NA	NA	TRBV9	CASSVMGAWDTDTQYF	TGTGCCAGCAGCGTTATGGGGGCCTGGGACACAGATACGCAGTATTTT
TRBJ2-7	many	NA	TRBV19	CASSILGQDEQYF	TGTGCCAGTAGTATCCTGGGGCAGGACGAGCAGTACTTC
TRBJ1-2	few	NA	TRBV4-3	CASSQSGAANYGYTF	TGCGCCAGCAGCCAATCAGGGGCGGCTAACTATGGCTACACCTTC
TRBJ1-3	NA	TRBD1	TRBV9	CASSVVPTTGLQRNTIYF	TGTGCCAGCAGCGTAGTGCCCACGACAGGGCTTCAACGAAACACCATATATTTT
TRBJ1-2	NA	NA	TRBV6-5	CASSHGRGYGYTF	TGTGCCAGCTCACACGGCAGGGGCTATGGCTACACCTTC
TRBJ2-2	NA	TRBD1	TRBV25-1	CASRERTGAVGELFF	TGTGCCAGCAGGGAGCGGACAGGGGCTGTCGGGGAGCTGTTTTTT
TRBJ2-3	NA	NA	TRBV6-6	CASSQPGLGSTDTQYF	TGTGCCAGCAGTCAACCAGGACTGGGTAGCACAGATACGCAGTATTTT
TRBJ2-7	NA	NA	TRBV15	CATSREGAYSYEQYF	TGTGCCACCAGCAGAGAGGGGGCCTACTCCTACGAGCAGTACTTC
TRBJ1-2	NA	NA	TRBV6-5	CASRNVPGEGYTF	TGTGCCAGCAGGAACGTACCAGGGGAGGGCTACACCTTC
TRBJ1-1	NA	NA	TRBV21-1	CASSEQDRENTEAFF	TGTGCCAGCAGCGAACAAGACAGGGAAAACACTGAAGCTTTCTTT
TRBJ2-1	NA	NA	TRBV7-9	CASSELSIDWQLNNEQFF	TGTGCCAGCAGCGAACTTAGTATCGACTGGCAGTTAAACAATGAGCAGTTCTTC
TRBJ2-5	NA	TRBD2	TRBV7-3	CASSPSRGEETQYF	TGTGCCAGCAGCCCGTCCCGGGGGGAAGAGACCCAGTACTTC
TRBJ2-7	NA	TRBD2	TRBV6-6	CATNRGDQYEQYF	TGTGCCACCAACCGGGGGGATCAATACGAGCAGTACTTC